The 18 T cell receptor beta chains in this list originate from one sample, sequenced in a study of HIV-infected patients and healthy controls. Alpha and beta constant-region primers primed reverse transcription of 400 to 500 ng RNA. Using multiplexing indices, alpha and beta chain libraries were generated apart by chain-specific third strand synthesis. TCRdb analysed the 5' RACE reads with MiXCR anew, one entry per CDR3 protein. The table shows 19,000 or so distinct CDR3 sequences, with about 9% occurring only once. Follow-up blood was drawn about 14 weeks, roughly three months, after antiretroviral therapy began. The repertoire came from unfractionated whole blood and reflected all unsorted peripheral T cells. Sequenced material: blood, taken during antiretroviral therapy. These TCRs come from an adult with HIV infection.

This clonotype is medium-sized. This rearrangement joins TRBV7-3 to TRBJ2-2, with D possibly being TRBD2 (6 bases). CDR1 and CDR2 from the germline V gene are SGHTA and FQGTGA. This CDR3 is 15 amino acids long. Trimming cost V 7 bases and J 4 bases, with 16 bases left between them. CDR3 amino acids: CASMPRGFGTGELFF. The CDR3 DNA is TGTGCCAGCATGCCCCGGGGGTTTGGCACCGGGGAGCTGTTTTTT.

In its sample, this clonotype was seen many times. The rearrangement links TRBV20-1 to TRBJ2-5; 9 nucleotides agree with TRBD1. V lost 5 bases to trimming and J lost 2 bases; unmatched junction nucleotides: 6. This CDR3 has 14 amino acids. Germline assignment: CDR1 DFQATT and CDR2 SNEGSKA (reference sequence). The CDR3 DNA sequence: TGCAGTGCTCGACCGGGACAGGGTCAAGAGACCCAGTACTTC. Translating gives CSARPGQGQETQYF.

This clonotype was seen at least ten times. This sequence joins TRBV5-1 and TRBJ2-5; D tentatively reads TRBD1 or TRBD2 (6 bases each). Trimming shortened V by 0 bases and J by 2 bases, and 14 bases separated the two germline ends. The CDR3 runs to 16 residues. In germline, CDR1 is SGHRS, CDR2 YFSETQ. CDR3 sequence (DNA): TGCGCCAGCAGCTTGGAACAGGGAGGATGGCAAGAGACCCAGTACTTC. Protein product: CASSLEQGGWQETQYF. Drawing the rest from reference TRBV5-1 and TRBJ2-5, the complete variable domain is KAGVTQTPRYLIKTRGQQVTLSCSPISGHRSVSWYQQTPGQGLQFLFEYFSETQRNKGNFPGRFSGRQFSNSRSEMNVSTLELGDSALYLCASSLEQGGWQETQYFGPGTRLLVL.

There are many counts of this clonotype. The chain carries TRBV20-1 and TRBJ1-1; TRBD1 matches 10 bases. CDR3 length: 14 residues. V shed 6 bases and J 5 bases; nucleotides not matched to a gene: 9. CDR1 is DFQATT and CDR2 is SNEGSKA in the germline V gene (reference sequence). The CDR3 DNA reads as TGCAGTGCCCGGGGACAGGGGTTTCGAACTGAAGCTTTCTTT. This codes for CSARGQGFRTEAFF.

This clonotype was seen repeatedly, ten times or more. The chain employs TRBV6-6 and TRBJ1-2; D may be TRBD1 (6 bases). Germline loops: CDR1 MNHNY, CDR2 SVGAGI (reference sequence). The CDR3 totals 10 residues. The V and J ends lost 10 bases and 6 bases respectively, with 9 bases between them. This chain's CDR3 is CATRQDGYTF. In DNA form, the CDR3 reads TGTGCCACCAGACAGGATGGCTACACCTTC.

This clonotype was found many times. The rearrangement links TRBV7-9 to TRBJ2-1; no clear D. The CDR3 totals 14 residues. In germline, CDR1 is SEHNR, CDR2 FQNEAQ (reference sequence). Trimming removed 1 base at V and 4 bases at J, with 8 bases between. CDR3 DNA: TGTGCCAGCAGCTTAGGGCCCCATTACAATGAGCAGTTCTTC. Protein sequence: CASSLGPHYNEQFF.

This clonotype was seen ten or more times. The chain uses TRBV19 and TRBJ1-5; 7 bases are a match to TRBD1. This CDR3 has 15 amino acids. Germline V gives CDR1 LNHDA, CDR2 SQIVND (reference sequence). The V gene end was trimmed by 5 bases and the J gene end by 8 bases; junction bases not matched to a gene: 12. CDR3 sequence reads: CASSPIGGAGEPQHF. CDR3 DNA sequence: TGTGCCAGTAGTCCCATAGGGGGCGCCGGGGAGCCCCAGCATTTT.

This clonotype occurred a few times. The genes are TRBV30 and TRBJ2-5, with TRBD1 as a possible D gene (6 bases). This CDR3 spans 12 amino acids. Germline CDR1 is GTSNPN and CDR2 is SVGIG (reference sequence). V dropped 7 bases and J dropped 4 bases, with 13 bases sitting between them. CDR3 nucleotides: TGTGCCTCGGCATTAGGGGGAGAGACCCAGTACTTC. Protein product: CASALGGETQYF. Filled out from reference TRBV30 and TRBJ2-5, the complete variable domain reads SQTIHQWPATLVQPVGSPLSLECTVEGTSNPNLYWYRQAAGRGLQLLFYSVGIGQISSEVPQNLSASRPQDRQFILSSKKLLLSDSGFYLCASALGGETQYFGPGTRLLVL.

In its sample, this clonotype was seen many times. This chain joins TRBV6-1 and TRBJ1-3; 8 bases are a match to TRBD1. Germline CDR1 MNHNS, CDR2 SASEGT. CDR3 length: 16 amino acids. V was clipped by 6 bases and J by 0 bases; unmatched bases: 7. The CDR3 is CASRATGVSSGNTIYF. The CDR3 nucleotides are TGTGCCAGCAGGGCGACAGGGGTTAGCTCTGGAAACACCATATATTTT.

This clonotype was counted between two and nine times. The rearrangement links TRBV12-3 or TRBV12-4 to TRBJ2-3; 14 bases match TRBD2. V trimming: 4 bases; J trimming: 6 bases; junction bases outside the gene matches: 9. This CDR3 contains 17 residues. The CDR3 DNA follows: TGTGCCAGCAGTTCCTGGGGACTAGCGGGAGTGGCCGATACGCAGTATTTT. Its protein product is CASSSWGLAGVADTQYF.

This clonotype is medium-sized within its sample. The CDR3 loop reads CASSLAGQGYGYTF. The CDR3 bases are TGTGCCAGCAGCTTAGCAGGGCAGGGCTATGGCTACACCTTC. The chain combines TRBV7-8 with TRBJ1-2, with D perhaps TRBD1 (5 bases). The CDR3 runs to 14 residues. Trimming left V 0 bases short and J 4 bases short, with 9 bases between. Germline V gene sequence: CDR1 SGHVS, CDR2 FQNEAQ.

V gene TRBV7-8 combines with J gene TRBJ2-3; D is undetermined. The length of the CDR3 is 13 residues. Germline-derived CDR1 and CDR2 are SGHVS and FQNEAQ. Trimming left V 1 base short and J 3 bases short, with 5 bases between. CDR3 DNA: TGTGCCAGCAGCTTAGTGCCAACAGATACGCAGTATTTT. Its translation is CASSLVPTDTQYF.

CDR3 amino acids: CASSPRLAGVDEQYF. For the CDR3, the DNA is TGTGCCAGCAGCCCTAGACTAGCGGGAGTGGACGAGCAGTACTTC. The V gene is TRBV7-8, the J gene TRBJ2-7; 12 bases are shared with TRBD2. CDR3 length: 15 residues. Trimming took 5 bases from V and 5 from J; bases not matched to a gene: 7. The germline gives CDR1 SGHVS, CDR2 FQNEAQ.

This clonotype was seen repeatedly, ten times or more. This rearrangement joins TRBV19 to TRBJ2-2, with TRBD2 matching over 9 bases. The CDR3 contains 14 residues. After removal of 4 bases from V and 6 bases from J, the junction contained 3 bases not matched to a gene. Germline lookup yields CDR1 LNHDA and CDR2 SQIVND (reference sequence). Here the CDR3 DNA reads TGTGCCAGTAGTAGCGGCGGGGGGGCCGGGGAGCTGTTTTTT. Protein: CASSSGGGAGELFF.

This clonotype was recorded at least ten times. The CDR3, as DNA: TGTGCCAGCAGTTACTCGTCGGGGGAGGGGACTGAAGCTTTCTTT. It yields the protein CASSYSSGEGTEAFF. The J gene is TRBJ1-1, the V gene TRBV6-6, with D perhaps matching TRBD1 (5 bases). The CDR3 sequence is 15 residues long. Trimming left V 0 bases short and J 5 bases short, with 13 bases between. Germline-derived CDR1 and CDR2 are MNHNY and SVGAGI (reference sequence).

In this sample, this clonotype turned up many times. The chain combines TRBV12-3 or TRBV12-4 with TRBJ2-7; 10 nucleotides match TRBD1. This CDR3 contains 15 residues. J gave up 1 base and V 6 bases, and 6 bases lay outside the gene matches. CDR3 sequence: CASRPGTGVSYEQYF. As DNA, the CDR3 is TGTGCCAGCAGGCCCGGGACAGGGGTATCCTACGAGCAGTACTTC.

In its sample, this clonotype was seen many times. This sequence joins TRBV29-1 and TRBJ2-7, with D unresolved. The CDR3 loop spans 11 amino acids. V was shortened by 5 bases and J by 1 base, with 6 bases between the two germline ends. Germline lookup yields CDR1 SQVTM and CDR2 ANQGSEA. CDR3 sequence reads: CSVQLSYEQYF. DNA of the CDR3: TGCAGCGTTCAACTATCCTACGAGCAGTACTTC.

This clonotype is medium-sized within its sample. The chain has TRBV11-2 and TRBJ2-6; D is unclear. The CDR3 runs to 15 residues. The germline gives CDR1 SGHAT, CDR2 FQNNGV. Trimming removed 5 bases at V and 4 bases at J, with 12 bases between. The CDR3 coding sequence is TGTGCCAGCAGCCCTACCATTGGCGGGGCCAACGTCCTGACTTTC. Translated, it gives CASSPTIGGANVLTF.